Listed below are T cell receptor beta chains from one sample, sequenced in a study of blood T cell repertoires in COVID-19. The repertoire was sequenced with immunoSEQ multiplex PCR; TCRdb's copy has only in-frame clones and lacks some. The repertoire holds about 220,000 clones, with about 79% as singletons. Input material: peripheral blood. The receptors derive from a man between 45 and 60 years old with active or convalescent COVID-19. Both conserved end residues are part of each CDR3. D genes are given only for firm matches.

d_call	v_call	j_call	cdr3_length	cdr3_aa
-	TRBV11-2	TRBJ2-5	14	CASSLISSVETQYF
TRBD1	TRBV27	TRBJ1-1	17	CASSPIPNNRGLTEAFF
TRBD1	TRBV27	TRBJ2-7	16	CASSSIDRGHSYEQYF
-	TRBV7-9	TRBJ2-5	17	CASSLAQGVPFQETQYF
-	TRBV3-1/TRBV3-2	TRBJ2-5	13	CASSQGNFQTQYF
TRBD2	TRBV14	TRBJ2-3	17	CASSHRLAPVGTDTQYF
-	TRBV7-4	TRBJ1-1	14	CASSPVNMNTEAFF
TRBD1	TRBV5-4	TRBJ2-4	14	CASSLQGAGNIQYF
-	TRBV7-3	TRBJ2-5	15	CASSLGITGQETQYF
TRBD1	TRBV9	TRBJ2-1	17	CASSALSDRAGRNEQFF
TRBD1	TRBV5-1	TRBJ2-5	13	CASSMGQEETQYF
-	TRBV5-1	TRBJ2-5	11	CASSSQETQYF
-	TRBV19	TRBJ2-2	16	CASSTRIGTSVGELFF
TRBD1	TRBV5-1	TRBJ2-2	15	CARLFGQGNTGELFF
-	TRBV4-1	TRBJ1-4	15	CASSQVSTGTEKLFF
-	TRBV6-2/TRBV6-3	TRBJ1-5	14	CASSSRNSNQPQHF